Each of the 27 T cell receptor beta chains below was sequenced from the same sample in a study of cytomegalovirus exposure and HLA in healthy donors. Use of 60 Vbeta and 13 Jbeta primers characterized the PCR. Method: immunoSEQ multiplex PCR; TCRdb's copy keeps in-frame clones and lacks some. The repertoire table contains 100,000 to 150,000 clones. The sample was PBMCs. The receptors come from a man in his forties or fifties in good health and CMV-seronegative.

The V call is TRBV27, the J call TRBJ2-5; 14 bases align to TRBD2. This CDR3 comprises 16 residues. With 5 bases clipped from V and 7 bases from J, the junction kept 9 bases outside the gene matches. Germline lookup yields CDR1 MNHEY and CDR2 SMNVEV (reference sequence). The CDR3 nucleotides are TGTGCCAGCAGTCTGCGACCGGGACTAGCGGGAGTGACCCAGTACTTC. Amino acids: CASSLRPGLAGVTQYF.

The V call is TRBV5-6, the J call TRBJ1-1; 11 bases align to TRBD1. The CDR3 runs 18 residues. The V segment lost 4 bases and the J segment 3 bases; nucleotides outside the gene matches: 14. Germline CDR1 reads SGHDT; CDR2 reads YYEEEE. CDR3 nucleotide sequence: TGTGCCAGCAGCCCAGATACCGGGACAGGGGGGTTGTACACTGAAGCTTTCTTT. Encoded protein: CASSPDTGTGGLYTEAFF.

The chain is built from TRBV7-2 and TRBJ2-7; 7 positions match TRBD1. Germline V gives CDR1 SGHTA, CDR2 FQGNSA. J was trimmed by 3 bases and V by 4 bases; bases with no gene match: 6. The CDR3 spans 14 residues. The CDR3 DNA reads TGTGCCAGCAGCTCTCCGGGACAGTACTACGAGCAGTACTTC. It encodes CASSSPGQYYEQYF.

The gene calls are TRBV7-8 and TRBJ1-1, with unresolved D. The CDR3 has 15 residues. The V gene's germline CDR1 is SGHVS and CDR2 FQNEAQ. Trimming took off 1 base at V and 4 bases at J, with 13 bases between the two ends. CDR3 in DNA: TGTGCCAGCAGCTTAGTCCGGTTCGGGGTCACTGAAGCTTTCTTT. Encoded protein: CASSLVRFGVTEAFF. The full variable domain, its missing parts supplied by reference TRBV7-8 and TRBJ1-1, is GAGVSQSPRYKVAKRGQDVALRCDPISGHVSLFWYQQALGQGPEFLTYFQNEAQLDKSGLPSDRFFAERPEGSVSTLKIQRTQQEDSAVYLCASSLVRFGVTEAFFGQGTRLTVV.

V usage is TRBV11-3 and J usage is TRBJ2-2; D might be TRBD2 (5 bases). The V end lost 2 bases, the J end lost 0 bases, and 10 bases lay between the germline ends. The germline CDR1 and CDR2 sequences are SGHNT and YENEEA. The CDR3 runs to 16 residues. The CDR3 reads CASSLFGDPNTGELFF. CDR3 in DNA: TGTGCCAGCAGCTTATTCGGGGATCCGAACACCGGGGAGCTGTTTTTT.

The V call is TRBV12-5, the J call TRBJ2-1, with 10 bases that match TRBD1. The CDR3 is 16 amino acids. Trimming removed 1 base from V and 6 bases from J; junction bases left unmatched: 6. Germline V CDR1 and CDR2: LGHNT, FRNRAP. CDR3 sequence: CASGLGGGTGANEQFF. CDR3 nucleotides: TGTGCTAGTGGTTTGGGGGGCGGGACAGGGGCCAATGAGCAGTTCTTC.

This rearrangement joins TRBV6-5 to TRBJ2-3; 7 bases line up with TRBD1. V trimming: 4 bases; J trimming: 8 bases; junction bases outside the gene matches: 9. The CDR3 consists of 14 residues. From germline, CDR1 is MNHEY and CDR2 SVGAGI. CDR3 nucleotide sequence: TGTGCCAGCAGTTCCGGACAGGTGAAGGGTACGCAGTATTTT. It is translated as CASSSGQVKGTQYF.

The chain links TRBV28 to TRBJ2-7; TRBD1 matches 7 bases. The V and J ends lost 5 bases and 3 bases, in that order; junction bases with no gene match: 4. Germline CDR1 is MDHEN and CDR2 is SYDVKM. The CDR3 covers 13 residues. The CDR3 coding sequence is TGTGCCAGCAGTCCCGGGACAGTCTACGAGCAGTACTTC. Amino acid sequence: CASSPGTVYEQYF.

The V call is TRBV11-3, the J call TRBJ2-1; TRBD2 aligns across 7 bases. Germline CDR1 reads SGHNT; CDR2 reads YENEEA. The CDR3 has 16 amino acids. V shed 0 bases, J shed 9 bases, and the junction held 11 bases outside the gene matches. The CDR3 DNA reads as TGTGCCAGCAGCTTAGATCTGCTAGCGGAGAGGGGTGAGCAGTTCTTC. It codes for CASSLDLLAERGEQFF.

This sequence joins TRBV19 and TRBJ1-4, with D unclear. Germline CDR1 LNHDA, CDR2 SQIVND (reference sequence). The CDR3 loop spans 14 amino acids. V was trimmed by 3 bases and J by 4 bases, leaving 9 bases between them. CDR3 sequence (DNA): TGTGCCAGTAGTATGCGGTCAAGTAATGAAAAACTGTTTTTT. Translation gives CASSMRSSNEKLFF.

This chain joins TRBV28 and TRBJ2-7, with TRBD1 identical over 7 bases. Germline assignment: CDR1 MDHEN and CDR2 SYDVKM. This CDR3 spans 16 amino acids. V lost 2 bases and J lost 2; bases outside the gene matches: 9. The CDR3 DNA sequence: TGTGCCAGCAGTTTACATGACAGGGTTAAGGCCTACGAGCAGTACTTC. This sequence encodes CASSLHDRVKAYEQYF.

The V gene is TRBV5-6, the J gene TRBJ1-2, with D hard to call. Germline CDR1 SGHDT, CDR2 YYEEEE. CDR3 length equals 13 residues. The V gene lost 4 bases and the J gene lost 4 bases, with 11 bases spanning the gap. The DNA of the CDR3 is TGTGCCAGCAGCCCCCCTTCAGTCTATGGCTACACCTTC. This encodes CASSPPSVYGYTF.

The chain joins TRBV6-1 to TRBJ2-7; D uncertain. Germline CDR1 and CDR2: MNHNS and SASEGT. Trimming took off 4 bases at V and 4 bases at J, with 5 bases between the two ends. CDR3 length: 11 residues. The chain's CDR3 is CASSAGYEQYF. DNA for the CDR3: TGTGCCAGCAGTGCCGGGTACGAGCAGTACTTC.

CDR3 protein: CASSIVLTPGVRYYGYTF. In nucleotides, the CDR3 is TGTGCCAGTAGTATAGTCCTTACCCCGGGAGTCCGGTACTATGGCTACACCTTC. The V and J genes are TRBV19 and TRBJ1-2, with no clear D. The V gene lost 1 base and the J gene lost 3 bases, with 21 bases spanning the gap. CDR3 size: 18 residues. Per germline, CDR1 LNHDA and CDR2 SQIVND (reference sequence).

The chain combines TRBV6-5 with TRBJ2-2; 7 bases fit TRBD2. This CDR3 has 14 amino acids. The V gene end was trimmed by 6 bases and the J gene end by 5 bases; junction bases not matched to a gene: 6. CDR1 MNHEY and CDR2 SVGAGI come from the germline V gene. The CDR3 sequence: CASRPSGITGELFF. CDR3 DNA: TGTGCCAGCAGGCCCAGCGGGATTACCGGGGAGCTGTTTTTT.

This chain links TRBV11-3 with TRBJ2-1, with 10 bases lining up with TRBD2. The CDR3 has 15 residues. In germline, CDR1 is SGHNT, CDR2 YENEEA. The trim removed 10 bases at V and 6 bases at J, leaving 12 bases unmatched. CDR3 loop: CATTLGTSVPNEQFF. CDR3 in DNA: TGTGCCACTACTCTTGGGACTAGCGTACCCAATGAGCAGTTCTTC.

This rearrangement joins TRBV28 to TRBJ2-6, with D tentatively TRBD1 (5 bases). The CDR3 is 13 residues long. The V end was cut by 10 bases, the J end by 2 bases, with 9 bases between. Germline CDR1 is MDHEN and CDR2 is SYDVKM. CDR3 region: CATQGAGANVLTF. The CDR3 DNA is TGTGCCACCCAGGGTGCTGGGGCCAACGTCCTGACTTTC.

This chain uses TRBV9 with TRBJ2-3; the match to TRBD2 covers 8 bases. Unmatched junction bases numbered 3, after V lost 0 bases and J lost 0 bases. This CDR3 is 16 amino acids long. Germline lookup yields CDR1 SGDLS and CDR2 YYNGEE. DNA for the CDR3: TGTGCCAGCAGCGTAGAGAGCGGGGGAAGCACAGATACGCAGTATTTT. It yields the protein CASSVESGGSTDTQYF.

V gene TRBV28 combines with J gene TRBJ2-7; TRBD1 aligns across 9 bases. V lost 6 bases to trimming and J lost 3 bases; unmatched junction nucleotides: 6. This CDR3 has 14 residues. CDR1 is MDHEN, CDR2 SYDVKM, per germline. In nucleotides, the CDR3 is TGTGCCAGCAGGACCGGACAGGGGAACTACGAGCAGTACTTC. Its protein is CASRTGQGNYEQYF.

This chain links TRBV4-2 with TRBJ2-3; D call uncertain. Deletions cut 0 bases from V and 4 bases from J, with 11 bases between. CDR3 length: 15 amino acids. The germline gives CDR1 LGHNA, CDR2 YNFKEQ. The CDR3 DNA follows: TGTGCCAGCAGCCAAGATCAGGAATTCGCAGATACGCAGTATTTT. This sequence encodes CASSQDQEFADTQYF.

The V gene is TRBV4-1, the J gene TRBJ2-1; TRBD2 agrees at 8 bases. The CDR3 extends over 17 amino acids. Germline assignment: CDR1 MGHRA and CDR2 YSYEKL. V shed 1 base and J 1 base; nucleotides not matched to a gene: 6. This CDR3 reads CASSQALGRASYNEQFF. In DNA form, the CDR3 reads TGCGCCAGCAGCCAAGCTCTCGGGAGGGCGTCCTACAATGAGCAGTTCTTC.

The V gene is TRBV11-3, the J gene TRBJ2-7; TRBD2 matches 8 bases. The CDR3 is made up of 15 amino acids. CDR1 and CDR2 (germline): SGHNT, YENEEA. The V and J ends lost 7 bases and 1 base, in that order; junction bases with no gene match: 9. CDR3 sequence: CASTEVGTSSYEQYF. The CDR3 region has the DNA TGTGCCAGCACCGAAGTCGGGACTAGTTCCTACGAGCAGTACTTC. The complete variable domain, with remaining parts taken from reference TRBV11-3 and TRBJ2-7, reads EAGVVQSPRYKIIEKKQPVAFWCNPISGHNTLYWYLQNLGQGPELLIRYENEEAVDDSQLPKDRFSAERLKGVDSTLKIQPAELGDSAVYLCASTEVGTSSYEQYFGPGTRLTVT.

This chain links TRBV5-4 with TRBJ2-5; 9 bases fit TRBD1. Per germline, CDR1 SGHNT and CDR2 YYREEE (reference sequence). V gave up 5 bases and J gave up 2 bases; unmatched junction bases: 10. The CDR3 has 16 residues. Here the CDR3 reads CASRLTRGTGQETQYF. The DNA of the CDR3 is TGTGCCAGCAGACTGACCCGGGGGACAGGGCAAGAGACCCAGTACTTC.

This chain connects TRBV11-2 to TRBJ1-2; TRBD1 aligns across 8 bases. V shed 5 bases and J 8 bases; nucleotides not matched to a gene: 16. Germline loops: CDR1 SGHAT, CDR2 FQNNGV. This CDR3 is built from 16 residues. CDR3 residues: CASSTYDGQGSGGYTF. The CDR3 DNA is TGTGCCAGCAGCACTTACGACGGACAGGGAAGTGGCGGCTACACCTTC.

The CDR3 here is CAIRAGDRGLSGANVLTF. The CDR3 DNA follows: TGTGCCATCAGGGCAGGGGACAGGGGGCTCTCTGGGGCCAACGTCCTGACTTTC. V usage is TRBV10-3 and J usage is TRBJ2-6, with 12 bases matching TRBD1. The length of the CDR3 is 18 residues. Germline trimming cut 6 bases from V and 0 bases from J; bases unmatched to any gene: 6. Looked up from germline, CDR1 is ENHRY and CDR2 is SYGVKD.

V and J are TRBV15 and TRBJ2-5, with D tentatively TRBD2 (6 bases). Matching the DNA end better, TRBJ2-7 makes the J call doubtful. Germline assignment: CDR1 LNHNV and CDR2 YYDKDF (reference sequence). The CDR3 runs to 16 residues. CDR3 in DNA: TGTGCCACCAGCAGAGGGGGGGTGACTGGCCCCTACGAGCAGTACTTC. Protein: CATSRGGVTGPYEQYF.

V and J are TRBV5-6 and TRBJ2-4, with D possibly being TRBD2 (5 bases). The V and J ends lost 0 bases and 7 bases respectively, with 14 bases between them. CDR3 length equals 15 residues. Looked up from germline, CDR1 is SGHDT and CDR2 is YYEEEE. The CDR3 region is CASSLASGSRNIQYF. In DNA, the CDR3 is TGTGCCAGCAGCTTGGCCTCGGGGAGTAGGAACATTCAGTACTTC.